This T cell receptor (beta chain) originates from a study of blood T cells in healthy people across ages. Each donor was a healthy Caucasian individual from Russia, aged roughly 6 to 95. Study conclusions and caveats: The diversity estimates, figures obtained from one million T cells, were considered underestimates. Older age coincided with a roughly linear decline in TCR beta diversity per million T cells. Long-lived donors carried more naive CD4+ cells and greater diversity than aged donors.

A J-beta primer mix and a sample-barcoded 5' primer were used in a second PCR of roughly 6 to 11 cycles. TCRdb analysed the 5' RACE reads with MiXCR anew, one entry per CDR3 protein. The sample contains some 560,000 distinct CDR3 sequences, about a quarter of which appear only once. This CDR3 comprises 14 residues. Germline V gene sequence: CDR1 WSHSY, CDR2 SAAADI. V was pared by 6 bases and J by 4 bases, with 16 bases between. Concerning this clonotype: Its matching antigen is unknown.

These same data were also listed under a study on T cells of mothers and their children.

The sample was blood. The origin of this receptor is a boy younger than 10 in good health. The chain couples TRBV10-2 to TRBJ2-7; maybe TRBD2 (5 bases). Here the CDR3 reads CASRSDYKLYEQYF. DNA of the CDR3: TGCGCCAGCAGGTCCGACTACAAATTATACGAGCAGTACTTC.